Following are 9 T cell receptor beta chains from one sample sequenced in a study of blood T cell repertoires in COVID-19. Here immunoSEQ multiplex PCR was the method, and the copy in TCRdb shows in-frame clones only, minus some. The sample lists over 250,000 clones, more than 85% seen once, with 2% to 2.5% in the top ten. The specimen sequenced was peripheral blood. These receptors all come from a woman aged 25 to 39 with COVID-19, enrolled during active disease.

The V and J genes are TRBV19 and TRBJ2-3, with TRBD2 identical over 15 bases. V was clipped by 6 bases and J by 6 bases; unmatched bases: 13. Germline lookup yields CDR1 LNHDA and CDR2 SQIVND (reference sequence). The CDR3 runs 18 residues. The CDR3 nucleotides read TGTGCCAGTAGCCTCACCGGGACTAGCGGGAGGAAACGTGATACGCAGTATTTT. The encoded protein is CASSLTGTSGRKRDTQYF.

V usage is TRBV2 and J usage is TRBJ2-2; TRBD1 might be the D (6 bases). Germline V lookup: CDR1 SNHLY, CDR2 FYNNEI. V lost 6 bases, J lost 0 bases, and 14 bases lay in between. The CDR3 runs 16 residues. CDR3 sequence (DNA): TGTGCCAGCAGGCCCGGTGGGGGCGCGAACACCGGGGAGCTGTTTTTT. It codes for CASRPGGGANTGELFF. Drawing the rest from reference TRBV2 and TRBJ2-2, the complete variable domain is EPEVTQTPSHQVTQMGQEVILRCVPISNHLYFYWYRQILGQKVEFLVSFYNNEISEKSEIFDDQFSVERPDGSNFTLKIRSTKLEDSAMYFCASRPGGGANTGELFFGEGSRLTVL.

This chain links TRBV28 with TRBJ2-7; TRBD2 matches at 7 bases. The V gene end was trimmed by 11 bases and the J gene end by 3 bases; junction bases not matched to a gene: 10. Germline CDR1 and CDR2: MDHEN and SYDVKM. The CDR3 is made up of 13 amino acids. The CDR3 loop is CAFLAGAHYEQYF. CDR3 DNA: TGTGCCTTTTTGGCGGGAGCCCACTACGAGCAGTACTTC.

This clone was counted once. The chain is built from TRBV3-1 (or the pseudogene TRBV3-2) and TRBJ1-2, with 7 bases matching TRBD1. The J segment lost 0 bases and the V segment lost 6 bases, leaving 4 bases of the junction unmatched. Per the germline V gene, CDR1 is LGHDT and CDR2 is YNNKEL (reference sequence). CDR3 length equals 14 residues. In nucleotides, the CDR3 is TGTGCCAGCAGGGGGACAGACGCTAACTATGGCTACACCTTC. Its translation: CASRGTDANYGYTF.

The genes are TRBV5-6 and TRBJ2-3, with D maybe TRBD2 (6 bases). CDR3 length equals 14 residues. Germline-derived CDR1 and CDR2 are SGHDT and YYEEEE. The V end was cut by 0 bases, the J end by 5 bases, with 10 bases between. This chain's CDR3 is CASSLGDSIDTQYF. The CDR3 DNA follows: TGTGCCAGCAGCTTGGGGGACTCGATAGATACGCAGTATTTT.

The chain is built from TRBV7-3 and TRBJ1-1, with 9 bases matching TRBD1. V was pared by 5 bases and J by 5 bases, with 9 bases of the junction left unmatched. CDR3 length: 15 amino acids. Germline CDR1 is SGHTA and CDR2 is FQGTGA. The chain's CDR3 is CASSPQTGGNTEAFF. The DNA for the CDR3 is TGTGCCAGCAGCCCTCAAACAGGGGGCAATACTGAAGCTTTCTTT. Based on the CDR3 plus reference TRBV7-3 and TRBJ1-1, the full variable domain is GAGVSQTPSNKVTEKGKYVELRCDPISGHTALYWYRQSLGQGPEFLIYFQGTGAADDSGLPNDRFFAVRPEGSVSTLKIQRTERGDSAVYLCASSPQTGGNTEAFFGQGTRLTVV.

The gene calls are TRBV30 and TRBJ1-1, with 7 bases aligning to TRBD1. Looked up from germline, CDR1 is GTSNPN and CDR2 is SVGIG (reference sequence). J gave up 0 bases and V 4 bases, and 2 bases lay outside the gene matches. The CDR3 contains 13 residues. The CDR3 DNA reads TGTGCCTGGACAGGGGGTATGAACACTGAAGCTTTCTTT. Translating gives CAWTGGMNTEAFF. Supplemented by reference TRBV30 and TRBJ1-1, the full variable domain reads SQTIHQWPATLVQPVGSPLSLECTVEGTSNPNLYWYRQAAGRGLQLLFYSVGIGQISSEVPQNLSASRPQDRQFILSSKKLLLSDSGFYLCAWTGGMNTEAFFGQGTRLTVV.

This rearrangement joins TRBV3-1 (or the pseudogene TRBV3-2) to TRBJ1-1; 12 positions agree with TRBD1. V was pared by 5 bases and J by 4 bases, with 11 bases of the junction left unmatched. This CDR3 contains 17 residues. Germline loops: CDR1 LGHDT, CDR2 YNNKEL (reference sequence). The CDR3: CASSDPGQGALFTEAFF. The DNA for the CDR3 is TGTGCCAGCAGCGATCCGGGACAGGGGGCGTTGTTCACTGAAGCTTTCTTT.

The chain employs TRBV7-3 and TRBJ2-1; 8 bases align to TRBD2. CDR3 length: 15 amino acids. The V gene end was trimmed by 4 bases and the J gene end by 6 bases; junction bases not matched to a gene: 8. Germline lookup yields CDR1 SGHTA and CDR2 FQGTGA. The CDR3 spells CASSSAGGEGNEQFF. In DNA, the CDR3 is TGTGCCAGCAGCTCGGCGGGAGGTGAGGGCAATGAGCAGTTCTTC.